This T cell receptor (beta chain) was identified in a study of T cells in Graves' hyperthyroidism and ophthalmopathy. Germline V gives CDR1 MNHNY, CDR2 SVGAGI (reference sequence). There are 17 residues in the CDR3. Amplification of TCR beta CDR3 regions used RNA as the template. The HTBI primer set served for first-round RT-PCR of the TCR CDR3. MiXCR, run by TCRdb on the multiplex PCR reads, gives a single entry per CDR3 protein. The repertoire consists of around 200,000 distinct CDR3 sequences, with 15% to 20% occurring once and the leading ten covering 44%. Aged 18 to 65, the patients had hyperthyroidism that was newly diagnosed and had lasted under 2 months. Fresh peripheral blood, 10 ml, was the source of the PBMCs. Only a few counts were recorded for this clonotype. Its antigen is undetermined. At one end the junction does not follow the germline gene, possibly because of a read error. General study points: Most thyroid clonotypes with frequency above 0.001 were detected in blood.

V gene TRBV6-6 combines with J gene TRBJ1-2; D is possibly TRBD1 (5 bases). The sample consisted of blood. This TCR was sampled from a man aged 35-49 years with Graves' hyperthyroidism. CDR3 sequence reads: CTSSYNSGRPPVDGYTF. In DNA, the CDR3 is TGTACCAGCAGTTACAATTCGGGGCGGCCGCCAGTGGATGGCTACACCTTC.